This entry lists 20 T cell receptor beta chains sequenced from one sample in a study of T cells in Graves' hyperthyroidism and ophthalmopathy. The source material, RNA transcripts, was used to amplify TCR beta CDR3 regions. HTBI primers drove first-round RT-PCR of the TCR CDR3. TCRdb re-analysed the multiplex PCR reads in MiXCR, keeping a single row per CDR3 protein. This sample has fewer than 700,000 distinct CDR3 sequences, with about 16% found just once. Sample: blood. These TCRs come from a woman aged 25 to 39 with Graves' hyperthyroidism.

This clonotype appeared many times. The chain has TRBV28 and TRBJ2-7, with D possibly TRBD2 on 5 matching bases. Trimming took 3 bases from V and 3 from J, leaving 12 bases between them. This CDR3 comprises 14 residues. Germline V CDR1 and CDR2: MDHEN, SYDVKM. CDR3 in DNA: TGTGCCAGCAGTTTCACGGGGAACAGCTACGAGCAGTACTTC. As protein: CASSFTGNSYEQYF.

This clonotype was observed many times. The germline gene is not matched at one end of the junction; a read error may be the cause. The V gene is TRBV5-1, the J gene TRBJ2-5; D not certain. Germline V lookup: CDR1 SGHRS, CDR2 YFSETQ. The CDR3 contains 12 residues. The CDR3 reads CASSLVGETQYF. The CDR3 bases are TGTGCCAGCAGCTTAGTAGGGGAGACCCAGTACTTC.

Comments on this clonotype: One end of the junction does not line up with germline, which may come from a read error. The chain employs TRBV2 and TRBJ1-5; D remains unclear. The CDR3 totals 14 residues. CDR1 SNHLY and CDR2 FYNNEI come from the germline V gene. The CDR3 here is CATSAPLSNQPQHF. The CDR3 region has the DNA TGTGCCACCAGTGCCCCGCTGAGCAATCAGCCCCAGCATTTT. Full variable domain (remainder filled in from reference TRBV2 and TRBJ1-5): EPEVTQTPSHQVTQMGQEVILRCVPISNHLYFYWYRQILGQKVEFLVSFYNNEISEKSEIFDDQFSVERPDGSNFTLKIRSTKLEDSAMYFCATSAPLSNQPQHFGDGTRLSIL.

The chain joins TRBV5-1 to TRBJ2-1, with 11 bases fitting TRBD2. CDR1 is SGHRS and CDR2 is YFSETQ in the germline V gene. The CDR3 sequence is 15 residues long. With 1 base clipped from V and 9 bases from J, the junction kept 6 bases outside the gene matches. CDR3 DNA sequence: TGCGCCAGCAGCTTGTTAGCGGGAGGGAATAGTGAGCAGTTCTTC. This encodes CASSLLAGGNSEQFF.

In regard to this clonotype: A read error may explain this, as a much larger clone is one base away. V and J are TRBV20-1 and TRBJ2-7; 7 nucleotides align to TRBD1. Germline trimming cut 8 bases from V and 7 bases from J; bases unmatched to any gene: 11. The CDR3 has 12 amino acids. CDR1 is DFQATT, CDR2 SNEGSKA, per germline (reference sequence). CDR3 loop: CSPTVGGGEQYF. In nucleotides, the CDR3 is TGCAGTCCAACTGTAGGGGGCGGGGAGCAGTACTTC.

Ten or more counts support this clonotype. This sequence joins TRBV12-3 or TRBV12-4 and TRBJ2-1, with TRBD2 identical over 8 bases. Trimming cost V 6 bases and J 4 bases; bases outside gene matches: 8. The CDR3 is 15 residues long. CDR3 coding DNA: TGTGCCAGCAGCCTTAGCGGGATCGCATACAATGAGCAGTTCTTC. It yields the protein CASSLSGIAYNEQFF.

In its sample, this clonotype was seen a few times. One junction end does not reproduce the germline sequence, and a read error may be involved. The chain is built from TRBV11-1 and TRBJ2-3; possibly TRBD1 for D (6 bases). CDR1 is SGHAT, CDR2 FQDESV, per germline (reference sequence). The CDR3 extends over 17 amino acids. The CDR3, as DNA: TGTGCCAGCACCTTACGCCCTCCGGGACACCAAACAGATACGCAGTATTTT. Translating it yields CASTLRPPGHQTDTQYF.

This clonotype was counted at least ten times. One junction end disagrees with the germline gene, perhaps due to a read error. CDR3 protein: CASKFERKGTDTQFF. The CDR3 nucleotides read TGTGCCAGCAAGTTTGAGCGAAAAGGCACAGATACGCAGTTTTTT. The chain has TRBV2 and TRBJ2-3; D call uncertain. Germline assignment: CDR1 SNHLY and CDR2 FYNNEI. The CDR3 totals 15 residues.

This clonotype appeared many times. The chain recombines TRBV6-2 or TRBV6-3 with TRBJ1-3; D unresolved. V lost 7 bases to trimming and J lost 3 bases, with 10 bases between them. The CDR3 spans 13 residues. Per germline, CDR1 MNHEY and CDR2 SVGEGT. The CDR3 sequence is CASIPGGGNTIYF. DNA for the CDR3: TGTGCCAGCATCCCCGGAGGTGGAAACACCATATATTTT.

In this sample, this clonotype turned up a few times. The J gene is TRBJ2-1, the V gene TRBV12-3 or TRBV12-4, with D perhaps matching TRBD1 (5 bases). The CDR3 length is 11 residues. The V gene lost 7 bases and the J gene lost 9 bases, with 10 bases spanning the gap. The CDR3 sequence is CASTTGAEQFF. Here the CDR3 DNA reads TGTGCCAGCACTACTGGGGCTGAGCAGTTCTTC.

At least ten counts were recorded for this clonotype. The chain recombines TRBV7-3 with TRBJ2-2, with D hard to call. The CDR3 spans 12 residues. Germline V gene lookup returns CDR1 SGHTA and CDR2 FQGTGA. V gave up 5 bases and J gave up 7 bases, with 8 bases separating them. CDR3 protein: CASSKNYGELFF. CDR3 sequence (DNA): TGTGCCAGCAGCAAGAACTACGGGGAGCTGTTTTTT.

The CDR3 DNA sequence: TGTGCCAGCAGCTTTGGAGCAGGCTACACCGGGGAGCTGTTTTTT. As protein: CASSFGAGYTGELFF. J is TRBJ2-2 and V is TRBV5-4; D ambiguous. The CDR3 spans 15 residues. Trimming stripped 2 bases from V and 3 bases from J, with 11 bases between. The germline V gene encodes CDR1 SGHNT and CDR2 YYREEE (reference sequence).

This clonotype was recorded at least ten times. The chain links TRBV3-1 to TRBJ2-7, with 9 bases identical to TRBD2. The CDR3 consists of 15 residues. The V segment lost 4 bases and the J segment 2 bases; nucleotides outside the gene matches: 6. CDR1 is LGHDT, CDR2 YNNKEL, per germline (reference sequence). The CDR3 loop reads CASSPMTSGPYEQYF. DNA of the CDR3: TGTGCCAGCAGCCCGATGACTAGCGGTCCCTACGAGCAGTACTTC.

The chain links TRBV5-5 to TRBJ1-1; D perhaps matches TRBD1 (5 bases). Trimming took off 2 bases at V and 0 bases at J, with 11 bases between the two ends. The CDR3 is made up of 15 amino acids. In germline, CDR1 is SGHKS, CDR2 YYEKEE (reference sequence). The CDR3 DNA reads as TGTGCCAGCAGCTTCGGGGGGACCATGAACACTGAAGCTTTCTTT. Translated: CASSFGGTMNTEAFF.

The chain uses TRBV13 and TRBJ1-1, with a possible D match to TRBD1 (5 bases). There are 16 residues in the CDR3. V lost 2 bases to trimming and J lost 0 bases, with 13 bases between them. The germline V gene encodes CDR1 PRHDT and CDR2 FYEKMQ (reference sequence). The CDR3 sequence is CASSLFGGVMNTEAFF. The CDR3 nucleotides read TGTGCCAGCAGCTTATTTGGGGGGGTCATGAACACTGAAGCTTTCTTT.

The chain links TRBV5-1 to TRBJ1-1, with TRBD1 identical over 9 bases. V lost 4 bases to trimming and J lost 6 bases; unmatched junction nucleotides: 7. The CDR3 has 14 amino acids. Germline CDR1 is SGHRS and CDR2 is YFSETQ. This CDR3 is CASSLGQGVAEAFF. In DNA, the CDR3 is TGCGCCAGCAGCCTGGGACAGGGAGTAGCTGAAGCTTTCTTT.

The V gene is TRBV7-9, the J gene TRBJ2-2; 8 bases align to TRBD2. CDR1 is SEHNR and CDR2 is FQNEAQ in the germline V gene (reference sequence). V was pared by 2 bases and J by 6 bases, with 14 bases of the junction left unmatched. There are 18 residues in the CDR3. The CDR3 nucleotides read TGTGCCAGCAGCTTAACGTTCACGGGAGGGCCTATACCCGGGGAGCTGTTTTTT. Translating gives CASSLTFTGGPIPGELFF.

This clonotype was observed many times. The chain uses TRBV2 and TRBJ2-7; D possibly corresponds to TRBD1 (6 bases). The CDR3 loop spans 17 amino acids. V was clipped by 5 bases and J by 1 base, with 21 bases between them. Germline CDR1 reads SNHLY; CDR2 reads FYNNEI. The CDR3 region has the DNA TGTGCCAGCAGTAATCAGGGGATTGGCTTGAGATCCTACGAGCAGTACTTC. It translates to CASSNQGIGLRSYEQYF.

This clonotype was picked up one time. V is TRBV9 and J is TRBJ2-4; possibly TRBD1 for D (5 bases). The V and J ends lost 3 bases and 0 bases respectively, with 13 bases between them. From germline, CDR1 is SGDLS and CDR2 YYNGEE. The CDR3 extends over 16 amino acids. The CDR3 region has the DNA TGTGCCAGCAGCGCCTCAGGGTCCCTAGCCAAAAACATTCAGTACTTC. Amino acid sequence: CASSASGSLAKNIQYF.

This clonotype appeared many times. This chain joins TRBV29-1 and TRBJ2-1; D is possibly TRBD1 or TRBD2 (6 bases each). CDR3 length equals 14 residues. The germline CDR1 and CDR2 sequences are SQVTM and ANQGSEA. Trimming cost V 7 bases and J 5 bases, with 18 bases left between them. The CDR3 sequence: CSGIRGGFDNEQFF. The CDR3, as DNA: TGCAGCGGGATCAGGGGAGGATTCGACAATGAGCAGTTCTTC.